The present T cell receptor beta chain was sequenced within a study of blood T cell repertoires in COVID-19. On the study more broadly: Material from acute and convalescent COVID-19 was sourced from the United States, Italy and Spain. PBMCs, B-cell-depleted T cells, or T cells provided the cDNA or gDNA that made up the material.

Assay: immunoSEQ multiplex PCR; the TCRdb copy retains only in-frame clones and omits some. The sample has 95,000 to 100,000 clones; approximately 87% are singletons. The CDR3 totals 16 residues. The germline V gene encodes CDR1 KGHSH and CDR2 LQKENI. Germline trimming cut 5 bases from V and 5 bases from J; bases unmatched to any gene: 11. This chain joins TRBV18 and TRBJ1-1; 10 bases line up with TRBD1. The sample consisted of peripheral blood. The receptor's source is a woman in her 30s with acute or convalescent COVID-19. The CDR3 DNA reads TGTGCCAGCTCATCAACCGGGACAGGGGCCCCAACTGAAGCTTTCTTT. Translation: CASSSTGTGAPTEAFF.